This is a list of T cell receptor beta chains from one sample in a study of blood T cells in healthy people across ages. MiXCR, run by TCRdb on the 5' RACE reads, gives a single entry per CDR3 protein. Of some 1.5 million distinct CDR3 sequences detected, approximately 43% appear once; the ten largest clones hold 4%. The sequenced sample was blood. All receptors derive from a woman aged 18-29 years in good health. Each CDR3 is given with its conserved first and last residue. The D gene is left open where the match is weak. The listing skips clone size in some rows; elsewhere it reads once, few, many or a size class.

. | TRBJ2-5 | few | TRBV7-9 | TGTGCCAGCAGCTTAGACGGGACCCTCGCGGGGGAGACCCAGTACTTC | CASSLDGTLAGETQYF
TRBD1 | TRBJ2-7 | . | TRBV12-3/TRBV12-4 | TGTGCCAGCAGTCCAGGGGGCGTCGAGCAGTACTTC | CASSPGGVEQYF
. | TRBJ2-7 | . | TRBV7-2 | TGTGCCAGCAGCTTATTAGGCCCCTCGGGGTACGAGCAGTACTTC | CASSLLGPSGYEQYF
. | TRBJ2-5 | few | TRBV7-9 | TGTGCCAGCAGCTTAGTTCCAGGGAAGTTCCAAGAGACCCAGTACTTC | CASSLVPGKFQETQYF
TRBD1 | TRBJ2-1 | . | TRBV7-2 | TGTGCCAGCAGCCAGGGACAGACTACCGAGCAGTTCTTC | CASSQGQTTEQFF
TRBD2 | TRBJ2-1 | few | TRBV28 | TGTGCCAGCAGTCCCGTGAGGACTAGCGGGTCAAGGTCCTACAATGAGCAGTTCTTC | CASSPVRTSGSRSYNEQFF
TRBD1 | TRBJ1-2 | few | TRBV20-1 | TGCAGTGCTAGCAGACAGGGAATTAGCTATGGCTACACCTTC | CSASRQGISYGYTF
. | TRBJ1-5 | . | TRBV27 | TGTGCCAGCAGCCAATTATGGGGAGGCAATCAGCCCCAGCATTTT | CASSQLWGGNQPQHF
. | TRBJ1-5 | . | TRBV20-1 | TGCAGTGCTTACCTGCCTGGGAGCAATCAGCCCCAGCATTTT | CSAYLPGSNQPQHF
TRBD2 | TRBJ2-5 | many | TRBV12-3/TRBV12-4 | TGTGCCAGCAGTTCCACTAGCGCGAGACAAGAGACCCAGTACTTC | CASSSTSARQETQYF
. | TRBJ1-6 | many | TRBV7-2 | TGTGCCAGCAGCCTACAGGCTCCCTCCTATAATTCACCCCTCCACTTT | CASSLQAPSYNSPLHF
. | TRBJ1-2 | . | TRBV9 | TGTGCCAGCAGCGTAGATCGGGGGAGGTACTATGGCTACACCTTC | CASSVDRGRYYGYTF
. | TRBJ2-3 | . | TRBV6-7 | TGTGCCAGCAGTTACTCGCCGGACAACAGATCCCGGGCAGATACGCAGTATTTT | CASSYSPDNRSRADTQYF
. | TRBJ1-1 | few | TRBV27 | TGTGCCAGCAGCCCCAGGGGACCCATGAACACTGAAGCTTTCTTT | CASSPRGPMNTEAFF
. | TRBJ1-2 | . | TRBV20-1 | TGCAGTGCCTGGGACAACAACTATGGCTACACCTTC | CSAWDNNYGYTF
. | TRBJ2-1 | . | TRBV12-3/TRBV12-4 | TGTGCCAGCAGACTCACGGGACAACTCTCCTACAATGAGCAGTTCTTC | CASRLTGQLSYNEQFF
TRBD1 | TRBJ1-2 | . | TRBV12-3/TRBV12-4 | TGTGCCAGCAGTTTGGACAGGGGGCTTCTATATGGCTACACCTTC | CASSLDRGLLYGYTF
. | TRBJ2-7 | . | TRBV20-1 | TGCAGTGCTAGAGCAGGACAAATATACGAGCAGTACTTC | CSARAGQIYEQYF
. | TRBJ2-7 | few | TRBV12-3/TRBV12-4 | TGTGCCAGCAGTGTAAGCAGGGCCTACGAGCAGTACTTC | CASSVSRAYEQYF
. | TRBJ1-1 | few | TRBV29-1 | TGCAGCGTTCAGGGGACGGCGGGAGCTTTCTTT | CSVQGTAGAFF
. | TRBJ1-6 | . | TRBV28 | TGTGCCAGCAGTTTACGGGCGTCACCCCTCCACTTT | CASSLRASPLHF
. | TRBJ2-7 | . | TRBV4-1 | TGCGCCAGCAGCCAAGGGGAAACCTTCTACGAGCAGTACTTC | CASSQGETFYEQYF